The 9 T cell receptor beta chains in this list originate from one sample, sequenced in a study of blood T cells in healthy people across ages. It was with a sample-barcoded 5' primer and a J-beta primer mix that a second PCR of about 7 to 12 cycles was run. Using its own MiXCR run on the 5' RACE reads, TCRdb lists one record per CDR3 protein. The sample lists some 1.5 million distinct CDR3 sequences; approximately 30% were seen once. Input material: blood. The receptors shown here come from a woman aged 25 to 39 in good health.

Note on this clonotype: One end of the junction does not line up with germline, which may come from a read error. The gene calls are TRBV5-1 and TRBJ1-6; D not resolved. The germline gives CDR1 SGHRS, CDR2 YFSETQ. CDR3 length equals 15 residues. The CDR3 bases are TGCGCCAGCAGCTTGGACAGCTCCTATAATTCACCCCCCCACTTT. Translation: CASSLDSSYNSPPHF.

The V gene is TRBV29-1, the J gene TRBJ2-1, with TRBD2 matching 9 bases. CDR1 is SQVTM, CDR2 ANQGSEA, per germline. V trimming: 3 bases; J trimming: 10 bases; junction bases outside the gene matches: 7. There are 13 residues in the CDR3. The CDR3 bases are TGCAGCGTTGAGGGCGGGGGGGGCAGAGAGCAGTTCTTC. Translating gives CSVEGGGGREQFF.

V and J are TRBV3-1 and TRBJ2-5; 7 bases match TRBD2. Germline lookup yields CDR1 LGHDT and CDR2 YNNKEL (reference sequence). There are 16 residues in the CDR3. Losses at the gene ends were 7 bases for V and 4 bases for J; bases not matched to a gene: 15. CDR3 in DNA: TGTGCCAGCACCAAGCGGGGCGCCGGAAAGGGAGAGACCCAGTACTTC. It encodes CASTKRGAGKGETQYF.

The chain is built from TRBV12-3 or TRBV12-4 and TRBJ2-5; 7 nucleotides line up with TRBD1. Germline trimming cut 6 bases from V and 11 bases from J; bases unmatched to any gene: 12. There are 13 residues in the CDR3. The CDR3 DNA is TGTGCCAGCAGCGCCGGGACAGCGAGGGAGCAGTACTTC. Its protein is CASSAGTAREQYF.

The rearrangement joins TRBV12-3 or TRBV12-4 to TRBJ2-3; TRBD2 matches 7 bases. V lost 5 bases to trimming and J lost 2 bases; unmatched junction nucleotides: 7. The CDR3 totals 15 residues. CDR3 sequence reads: CASSRSGADTDTQYF. CDR3 sequence (DNA): TGTGCCAGCAGTCGGAGCGGGGCGGACACAGATACGCAGTATTTT.

There are many counts of this clonotype. The chain couples TRBV15 to TRBJ1-4, with D maybe TRBD1 (5 bases). Trimming pared 4 bases from V and 4 bases from J, leaving 10 bases between. Germline CDR1 reads LNHNV; CDR2 reads YYDKDF (reference sequence). The CDR3 extends over 14 amino acids. This CDR3 is CATSMGPINEKLFF. CDR3 bases: TGTGCCACCAGCATGGGGCCGATTAATGAAAAACTGTTTTTT.

The chain recombines TRBV11-2 with TRBJ2-5, with TRBD2 as a possible D gene (6 bases). Trimming pared 2 bases from V and 5 bases from J, leaving 12 bases between. Germline CDR1 and CDR2: SGHAT and FQNNGV. The CDR3 is 14 amino acids. The CDR3 reads CASSLWRAGETQYF. The DNA for the CDR3 is TGTGCCAGCAGCTTATGGAGGGCGGGTGAGACCCAGTACTTC.

This chain connects TRBV3-1 to TRBJ2-5, with D possibly TRBD2 on 5 matching bases. The V and J ends lost 3 bases and 4 bases respectively, with 15 bases between them. This CDR3 has 15 amino acids. CDR1 and CDR2 from the germline V gene are LGHDT and YNNKEL (reference sequence). CDR3 DNA sequence: TGTGCCAGCAGCCAGTGGGAGAAGATGCGAGAGACCCAGTACTTC. It is translated as CASSQWEKMRETQYF.

The V and J genes are TRBV7-8 and TRBJ2-7, with TRBD2 matching over 8 bases. CDR3 length: 17 residues. Germline V gene lookup returns CDR1 SGHVS and CDR2 FQNEAQ. V gave up 3 bases and J gave up 1 base; unmatched junction bases: 11. Here the CDR3 reads CASSLLSGTDTSYEQYF. In DNA form, the CDR3 reads TGTGCCAGCAGCTTGCTTAGCGGGACTGATACTTCCTACGAGCAGTACTTC.